This TCR beta chain was observed in a study of beta chain features in type 1 diabetes (dated by TCRdb to about 2018). At the level of the whole study: Mean age, gender distribution, total cell number and subset yield were not different between patients and healthy donors. Across all samples, some 100,000,000 sorted cells were examined, and cell number per subset correlated strongly with RNA yield. The study compared the TCRB repertoires of sorted circulating CD4+ T cell subsets in recently diagnosed type 1 diabetes patients with those in matched healthy donors. Whereas all 30 or so donors provided naive and central memory subsets, regulatory and stem cell-like memory subsets were isolated from just 8 patients and roughly 8 healthy donors.

The High Capacity cDNA Reverse Transcription Kit was used to reverse transcribe all of the isolated RNA, meaning that expressed TCRB transcripts were what got sequenced. Naive, central memory and regulatory T cell samples underwent deep immunoSEQ sequencing, averaging about 3.5 million total reads per sample. After sorted cells were lysed in RLT buffer, RNA was extracted with DNase-treated RNeasy Micro or Mini kits, with the choice depending on cell number. Each cell subset was processed separately to prevent cross-contamination, with patient and healthy donor samples processed together. The immunoSEQ multiplex PCR was used to amplify TCRB sequences from cDNA, yielding 87-bp fragments that span the CDR3 region. Amplicons were sequenced on the Illumina HiSeq platform. In the authors' own workflow: PCR bias was corrected computationally using synthetic template baselines, and reads within Hamming distance 2 were collapsed, with unmergeable singletons discarded. Reads were aligned against IMGT to assign V, D and J genes, CDR3 length and insertions or deletions at six rearrangement sites. Within each subset, clonotype counts were normalized to sorted cell number, after which true diversity and Gini coefficients were computed with the tcR R package. The overlap coefficient, calculated on TCRB nucleotide sequences, was used to quantify repertoire sharing. Out-of-frame TCRB sequences from naive cells were analyzed as a proxy for the pre-selection repertoire. The table was pulled from immuneACCESS by TCRdb, which kept in-frame rearrangements only. Such tables lose some clones; where checked, under half of the loss comes from unresolved V genes, and the rest has no known cause. For V, J and clone size, that table is used; D and trimming come from the DNA. The sample table holds fewer than 650,000 clones, of which about 16% were seen once. The ten most abundant clones make up 0.09% to 0.095% of the sample.

Each donor gave one peripheral blood draw, about 110 mL on average, collected into heparinised tubes. Naive, central memory, regulatory and stem cell-like memory CD4+ T cells were sorted on a BD FACSAria II using a panel including CD45RO, CCR7, CD25, CD127, CD95 and CD27. Every sorted population had a purity above 95%. PBMCs were separated immediately by Lymphoprep density gradient centrifugation and were stained directly, without being cultured. So that batch effects would be minimized, each experiment stained and sorted samples in pairs, pairing one healthy donor with one patient. Study-wide conclusions, independent of this receptor: In all four CD4+ subsets, TCRB CDR3 length was moderately but significantly shorter in type 1 diabetes patients. PCR may preferentially amplify shorter templates, but because patient and control samples were amplified and corrected together, any resulting skew would affect both groups equally. Only small numbers of individuals were included in the HLA sub-analyses, which left unresolved whether HLA type had any influence on TCRB rearrangement. Naive, central memory and regulatory TCRB repertoires appeared to be more alike among patients than among healthy donors. Because cDNA rather than genomic DNA was sequenced, highly expressing activated cells could have been over-represented, although no difference in activation and CD3 levels was found between groups. At VDJ recombination sites, patients with type 1 diabetes made fewer insertions and deleted more nucleotides, a pattern implying thymic rearrangement abnormalities.

As to this clone: Its binding antigen is unknown. No base qualities exist here, and no much larger clone lies one base off it.

The sequence was obtained from a man between 18 and 35 years old in good health. The material sequenced was naive CD4+ T cells from blood. In the paper's terms, the cell subset or site label means: true naive CD4+ T cells.

The CDR3 region: CASSFLVGSTEAFF. The DNA sequence is given as TGTGCCAGCAGCTTTCTTGTGGGCTCAACTGAAGCTTTCTTT. In this chain, TRBV27 is recombined with TRBJ1-1; the D gene lacks a confident call. The germline V gene (reference sequence) specifies MNHEY as CDR1 and SMNVEV as CDR2. V is pared back by 6 bases and J by 5 bases, with 16 bases lying between the germline termini. The CDR3 starts with the cysteine, ends with the phenylalanine, and has 14 residues. Just the 42-base CDR3 DNA is kept, in frame starting at base 1.